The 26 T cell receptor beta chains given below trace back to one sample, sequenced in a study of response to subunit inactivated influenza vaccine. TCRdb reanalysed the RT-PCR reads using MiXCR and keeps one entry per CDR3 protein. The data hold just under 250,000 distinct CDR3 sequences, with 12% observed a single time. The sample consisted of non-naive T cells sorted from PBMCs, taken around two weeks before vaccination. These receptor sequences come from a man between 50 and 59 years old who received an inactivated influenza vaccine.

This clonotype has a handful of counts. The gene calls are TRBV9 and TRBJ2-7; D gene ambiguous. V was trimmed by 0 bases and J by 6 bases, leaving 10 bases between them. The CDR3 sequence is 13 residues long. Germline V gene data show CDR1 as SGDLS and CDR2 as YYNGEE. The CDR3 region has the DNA TGTGCCAGCAGCGTAGAGGTGGTCGGCGAGCAGTACTTC. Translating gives CASSVEVVGEQYF.

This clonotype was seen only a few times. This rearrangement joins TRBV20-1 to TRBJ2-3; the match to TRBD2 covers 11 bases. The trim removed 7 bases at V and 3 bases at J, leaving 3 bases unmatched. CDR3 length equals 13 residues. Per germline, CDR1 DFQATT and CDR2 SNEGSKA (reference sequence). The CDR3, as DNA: TGCAGTGGGGGACTAGCGGCGACAGATACGCAGTATTTT. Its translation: CSGGLAATDTQYF.

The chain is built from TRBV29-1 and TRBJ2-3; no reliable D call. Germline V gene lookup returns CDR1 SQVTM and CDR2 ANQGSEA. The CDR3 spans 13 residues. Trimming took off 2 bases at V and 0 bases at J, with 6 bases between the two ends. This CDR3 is CSVEYGSTDTQYF. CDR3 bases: TGCAGCGTTGAATACGGTAGCACAGATACGCAGTATTTT.

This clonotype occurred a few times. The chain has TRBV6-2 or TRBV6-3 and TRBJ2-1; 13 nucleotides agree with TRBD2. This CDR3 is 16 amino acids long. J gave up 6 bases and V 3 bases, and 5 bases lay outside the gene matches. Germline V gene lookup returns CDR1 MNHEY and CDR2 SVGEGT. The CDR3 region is CASSYPTSGGTNEQFF. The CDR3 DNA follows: TGTGCCAGCAGTTATCCGACTAGCGGGGGGACCAATGAGCAGTTCTTC.

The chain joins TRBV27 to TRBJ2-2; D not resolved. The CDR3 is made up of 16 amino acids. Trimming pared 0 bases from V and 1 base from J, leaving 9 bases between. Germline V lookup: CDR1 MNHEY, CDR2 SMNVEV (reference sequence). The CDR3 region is CASSLSGMGNTGELFF. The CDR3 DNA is TGTGCCAGCAGTTTATCAGGGATGGGGAACACCGGGGAGCTGTTTTTT.

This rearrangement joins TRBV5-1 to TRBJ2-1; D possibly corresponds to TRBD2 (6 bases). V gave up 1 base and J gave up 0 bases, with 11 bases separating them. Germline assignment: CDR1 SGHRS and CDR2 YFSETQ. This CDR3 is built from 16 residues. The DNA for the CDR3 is TGCGCCAGCAGCTTGACTCTCGGGAGCTCCTACAATGAGCAGTTCTTC. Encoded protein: CASSLTLGSSYNEQFF.

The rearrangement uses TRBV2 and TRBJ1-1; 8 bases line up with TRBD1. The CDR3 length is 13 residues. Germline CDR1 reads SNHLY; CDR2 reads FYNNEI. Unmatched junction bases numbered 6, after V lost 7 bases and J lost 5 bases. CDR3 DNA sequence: TGTGCCAGCAAAGGACAGGGCCTAACTGAAGCTTTCTTT. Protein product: CASKGQGLTEAFF.

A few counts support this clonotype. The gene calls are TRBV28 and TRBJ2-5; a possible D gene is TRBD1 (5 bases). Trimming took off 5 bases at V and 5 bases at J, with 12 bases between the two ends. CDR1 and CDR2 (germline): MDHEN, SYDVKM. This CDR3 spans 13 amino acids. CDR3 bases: TGTGCCAGCAGTAAACAGGTCTCGGAGACCCAGTACTTC. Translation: CASSKQVSETQYF.

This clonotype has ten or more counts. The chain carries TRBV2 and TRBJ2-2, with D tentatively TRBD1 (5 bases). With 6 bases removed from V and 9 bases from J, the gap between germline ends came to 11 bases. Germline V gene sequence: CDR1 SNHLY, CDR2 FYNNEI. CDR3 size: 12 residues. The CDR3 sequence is CASRVQDRELFF. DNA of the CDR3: TGTGCCAGCAGAGTCCAGGACAGGGAGCTGTTTTTT.

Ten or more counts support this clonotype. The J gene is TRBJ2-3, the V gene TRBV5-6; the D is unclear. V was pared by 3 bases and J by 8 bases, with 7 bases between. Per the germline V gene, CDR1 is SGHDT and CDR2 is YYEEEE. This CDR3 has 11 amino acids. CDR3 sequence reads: CASSSTGTQYF. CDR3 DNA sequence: TGTGCCAGCAGCTCAACGGGTACGCAGTATTTT. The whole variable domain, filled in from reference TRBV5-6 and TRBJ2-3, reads DAGVTQSPTHLIKTRGQQVTLRCSPKSGHDTVSWYQQALGQGPQFIFQYYEEEERQRGNFPDRFSGHQFPNYSSELNVNALLLGDSALYLCASSSTGTQYFGPGTRLTVL.

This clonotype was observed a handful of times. The CDR3: CSARDLLANQGQYF. The CDR3 bases are TGCAGTGCTAGAGATCTTCTAGCTAACCAGGGGCAGTACTTC. The chain combines TRBV20-1 with TRBJ2-7, with D perhaps matching TRBD1 or TRBD2 (5 bases each). The CDR3 has 14 residues. The germline V gene has CDR1 DFQATT and CDR2 SNEGSKA (reference sequence). V was cut by 0 bases and J by 9 bases, with 18 bases left in between.

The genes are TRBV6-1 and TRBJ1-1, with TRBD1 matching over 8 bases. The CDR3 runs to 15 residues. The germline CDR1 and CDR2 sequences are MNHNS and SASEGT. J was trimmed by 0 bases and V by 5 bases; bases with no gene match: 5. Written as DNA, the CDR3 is TGTGCCAGCAGTATGGGGACAGGTTTGAACACTGAAGCTTTCTTT. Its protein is CASSMGTGLNTEAFF.

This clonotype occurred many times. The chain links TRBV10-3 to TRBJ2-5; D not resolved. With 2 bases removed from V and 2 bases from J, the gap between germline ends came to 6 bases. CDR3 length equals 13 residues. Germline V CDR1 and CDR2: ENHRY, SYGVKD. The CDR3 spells CAISENFQETQYF. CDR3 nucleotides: TGTGCCATCAGTGAGAACTTTCAAGAGACCCAGTACTTC.

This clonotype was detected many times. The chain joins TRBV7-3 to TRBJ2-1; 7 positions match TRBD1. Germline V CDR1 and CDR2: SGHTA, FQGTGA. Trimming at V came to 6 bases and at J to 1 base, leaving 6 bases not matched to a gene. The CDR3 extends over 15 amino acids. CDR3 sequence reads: CASSEGQSSYNEQFF. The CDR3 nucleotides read TGTGCCAGCAGTGAGGGACAGAGTTCCTACAATGAGCAGTTCTTC. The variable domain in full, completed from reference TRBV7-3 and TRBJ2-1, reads GAGVSQTPSNKVTEKGKYVELRCDPISGHTALYWYRQSLGQGPEFLIYFQGTGAADDSGLPNDRFFAVRPEGSVSTLKIQRTERGDSAVYLCASSEGQSSYNEQFFGPGTRLTVL.

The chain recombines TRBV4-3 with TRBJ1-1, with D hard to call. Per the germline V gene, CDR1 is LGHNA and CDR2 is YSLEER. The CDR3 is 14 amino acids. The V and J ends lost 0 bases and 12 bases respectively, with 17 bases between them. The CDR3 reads CASSQDVHVLAPFF. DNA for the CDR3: TGCGCCAGCAGCCAAGACGTTCATGTCCTGGCCCCTTTCTTT.

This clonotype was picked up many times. CDR3 sequence reads: CASSFLAASYEQYF. CDR3 nucleotides: TGTGCCAGCAGTTTTCTGGCAGCTAGCTACGAGCAGTACTTC. The V and J genes are TRBV27 and TRBJ2-7; D remains ambiguous. Trimming pared 3 bases from V and 3 bases from J, leaving 12 bases between. The CDR3 sequence is 14 residues long. Germline V gives CDR1 MNHEY, CDR2 SMNVEV (reference sequence).

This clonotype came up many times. CDR3 region: CSAPEMTSLSYEQYF. CDR3 in DNA: TGCAGTGCCCCGGAGATGACTTCCCTCTCCTACGAGCAGTACTTC. The chain has TRBV20-1 and TRBJ2-7; no firm D call. The CDR3 consists of 15 residues. The V gene's germline CDR1 is DFQATT and CDR2 SNEGSKA (reference sequence). The V end was cut by 6 bases, the J end by 0 bases, with 18 bases between.

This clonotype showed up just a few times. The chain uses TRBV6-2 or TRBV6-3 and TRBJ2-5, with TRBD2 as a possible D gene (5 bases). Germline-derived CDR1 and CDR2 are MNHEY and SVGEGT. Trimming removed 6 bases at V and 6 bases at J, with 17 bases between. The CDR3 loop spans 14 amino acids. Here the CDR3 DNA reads TGTGCCAGCAGCCTACGCGAGGGAATGAAGACCCAGTACTTC. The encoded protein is CASSLREGMKTQYF.

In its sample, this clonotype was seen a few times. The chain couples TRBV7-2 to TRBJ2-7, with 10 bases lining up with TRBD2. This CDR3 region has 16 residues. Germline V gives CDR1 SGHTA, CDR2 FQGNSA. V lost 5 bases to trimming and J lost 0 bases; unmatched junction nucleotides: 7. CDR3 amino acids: CASSLTSGRASYEQYF. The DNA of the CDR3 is TGTGCCAGCAGCCTGACTAGCGGGCGCGCCTCCTACGAGCAGTACTTC.

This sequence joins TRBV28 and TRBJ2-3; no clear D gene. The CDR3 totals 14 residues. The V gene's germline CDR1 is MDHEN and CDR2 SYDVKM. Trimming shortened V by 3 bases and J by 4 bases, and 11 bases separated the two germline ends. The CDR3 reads CASSFAASPDTQYF. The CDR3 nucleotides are TGTGCCAGCAGTTTTGCAGCGTCGCCAGATACGCAGTATTTT.

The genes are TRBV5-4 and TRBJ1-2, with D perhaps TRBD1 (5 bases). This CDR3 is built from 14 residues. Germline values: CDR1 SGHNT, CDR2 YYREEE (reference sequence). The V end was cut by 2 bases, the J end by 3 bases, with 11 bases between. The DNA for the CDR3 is TGTGCCAGCAGCTTCCAGGGTAGGGACTATGGCTACACCTTC. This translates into CASSFQGRDYGYTF.

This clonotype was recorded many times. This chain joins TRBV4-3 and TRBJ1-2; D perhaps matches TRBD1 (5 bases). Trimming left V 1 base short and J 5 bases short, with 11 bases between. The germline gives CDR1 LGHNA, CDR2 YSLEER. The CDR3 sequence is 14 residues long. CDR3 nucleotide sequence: TGCGCCAGCAGCCAAGGAAACGGGGGATATGGCTACACCTTC. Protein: CASSQGNGGYGYTF.

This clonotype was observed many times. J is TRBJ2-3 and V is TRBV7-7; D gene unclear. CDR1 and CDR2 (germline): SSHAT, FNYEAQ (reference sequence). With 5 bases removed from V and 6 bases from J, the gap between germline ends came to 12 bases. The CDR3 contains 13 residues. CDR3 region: CASSPTLLDTQYF. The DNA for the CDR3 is TGTGCCAGCAGCCCCACCCTTTTGGATACGCAGTATTTT.

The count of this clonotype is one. CDR3 in amino acids: CASSTQRDYEQYF. CDR3 nucleotide sequence: TGTGCCAGCAGCACTCAGCGGGACTACGAGCAGTACTTC. The V call is TRBV7-2, the J call TRBJ2-7; TRBD2 agrees at 7 bases. Trimming took 5 bases from V and 3 from J; bases not matched to a gene: 4. CDR1 is SGHTA and CDR2 is FQGNSA in the germline V gene. The CDR3 sequence is 13 residues long. The full variable domain, with the rest looked up from reference TRBV7-2 and TRBJ2-7, is GAGVSQSPSNKVTEKGKDVELRCDPISGHTALYWYRQSLGQGLEFLIYFQGNSAPDKSGLPSDRFSAERTGGSVSTLTIQRTQQEDSAVYLCASSTQRDYEQYFGPGTRLTVT.

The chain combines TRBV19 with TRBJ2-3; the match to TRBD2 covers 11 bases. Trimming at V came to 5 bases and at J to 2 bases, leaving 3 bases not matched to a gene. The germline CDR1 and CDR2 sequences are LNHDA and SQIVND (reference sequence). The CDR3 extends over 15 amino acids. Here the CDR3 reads CASSLAGGTTDTQYF. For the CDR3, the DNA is TGTGCCAGTAGTCTAGCGGGGGGTACCACAGATACGCAGTATTTT.

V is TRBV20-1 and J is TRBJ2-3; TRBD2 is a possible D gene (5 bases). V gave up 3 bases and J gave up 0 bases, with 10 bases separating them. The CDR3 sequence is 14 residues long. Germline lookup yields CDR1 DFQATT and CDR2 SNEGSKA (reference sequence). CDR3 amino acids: CSASSAQSTDTQYF. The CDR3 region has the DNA TGCAGTGCTAGTAGCGCTCAAAGCACAGATACGCAGTATTTT.